This paragraph covers one T cell receptor (beta chain) sequence. The target of this receptor is not known. Base qualities were left out, and no much larger clone turns up one base away. Taken from the germline V gene (reference sequence), the CDR1 and CDR2 loops are SGHNT and YYREEE. The CDR3 sequence holds 15 residues, the cysteine and phenylalanine included. The read is trimmed to its CDR3 DNA, 45 bases read in frame from base 1. Trimming takes 0 bases off V and 6 bases off J; junction bases not matched to a gene: 5. The immunoSEQ Assay, a bias-controlled multiplex PCR, was used to amplify TCRbeta CDR3 regions from genomic DNA. The original methods were these. Within the assay, amplification of reference gene primers was used to estimate how many nucleated cells each sample contained. To quantify the absolute abundance of each unique TCRbeta CDR3 rearrangement, sequence reads were collapsed and filtered. Productive Simpson clonality was computed per sample as the square root of Simpson's diversity index over productive rearrangements. This is the immuneACCESS table as TCRdb keeps it, with only in-frame sequences that have V and J called. A part of the clones is gone; compared with another copy, unresolved V genes explain less than half, and the rest is unexplained. V, J and clone size are those of that table, while D and trimming were read from the DNA. Across this sample there are 95,000 to 150,000 clones, with 70% to 80% seen only once. The leading ten clones occupy 25% of the sample.

The data stem from a study of blood T cell repertoires in COVID-19 (dated by TCRdb to 2018 to 2021). Notes on the research overall: Samples covering the acute and convalescent phases of COVID-19 were provided by collaborators in the United States, Italy and Spain. Nearly every sample came with metadata listing a de-identified subject ID, COVID-19 status, age in years and sex. A freely available public database, intended as a resource for researchers studying the immune response to SARS-CoV-2, is where the repertoires were released. Where HLA class I and class II types were available, the types were taken from metadata supplied by the sample provider, not from assay-based typing. The samples were drawn from two sources: the first 160 participants of the ongoing ImmuneRACE study, and 950 to 1,500 subjects contributed by 6 global collaborators. The prospective study material was composed of cDNA or gDNA derived from T cells, B-cell-depleted T cells, or PBMCs. The dataset comprised deeply sampled blood TCRbeta repertoires from subjects exposed to, actively infected with, or recovered from COVID-19. Overall study outcomes, separate from this receptor: The amount of clinical and demographic metadata varied by source and participant and was provided uncurated.

Each collaborating institution followed its own protocols to collect whole blood in K2EDTA tubes. For TCRbeta analysis, collaborators shipped samples in one of three forms: frozen whole blood, isolated PBMCs, or DNA extracted from either of those sample types. This receptor was identified in a human donor in a cohort sampled during active COVID-19. The chain was built from TRBV5-4 and TRBJ2-3, with 9 middle bases fitting TRBD2. The sample taken for sequencing was peripheral blood. The nucleotides are TGTGCCAGCAGCTTGGGCGGGAGGGCCTCGGATACGCAGTATTTT. It translates as CASSLGGRASDTQYF. Joined to the reference TRBV5-4 and TRBJ2-3 proteins, this CDR3 gives the full variable domain: ETGVTQSPTHLIKTRGQQVTLRCSSQSGHNTVSWYQQALGQGPQFIFQYYREEENGRGNFPPRFSGLQFPNYSSELNVNALELDDSALYLCASSLGGRASDTQYFGPGTRLTVL.